This paragraph covers one TCR beta chain sequence. Its antigen remains unknown. Germline V gives CDR1 LGHNA, CDR2 YNFKEQ. This CDR3 has 12 amino acids. Trimming cost V 5 bases and J 4 bases, with 5 bases left between them. The donors formed part of the approximately 110-subject validation cohort, distinct from the roughly 700-subject first cohort. The table came from immunoSEQ multiplex PCR; TCRdb's copy has only in-frame clones and leaves some out. Of about 240,000 clones detected, approximately 87% appear once; the ten largest clones hold about 2.5%. The data were obtained in a study of cytomegalovirus exposure and HLA in healthy donors. Points from the study as a whole: In vitro confirmation showed three CMV-associated chains to be CMV antigen specific. Some public TCRs appeared in many individuals, while most sequences were rare.

This sequence originates from a man aged 18 to 30 in good health and CMV-seronegative. The sample consisted of PBMCs. The chain combines TRBV4-2 with TRBJ2-2, with D tentatively TRBD1 (5 bases). The CDR3 sequence: CASSGATGELFF. The CDR3 region has the DNA TGTGCCAGCAGCGGGGCCACCGGGGAGCTGTTTTTT.